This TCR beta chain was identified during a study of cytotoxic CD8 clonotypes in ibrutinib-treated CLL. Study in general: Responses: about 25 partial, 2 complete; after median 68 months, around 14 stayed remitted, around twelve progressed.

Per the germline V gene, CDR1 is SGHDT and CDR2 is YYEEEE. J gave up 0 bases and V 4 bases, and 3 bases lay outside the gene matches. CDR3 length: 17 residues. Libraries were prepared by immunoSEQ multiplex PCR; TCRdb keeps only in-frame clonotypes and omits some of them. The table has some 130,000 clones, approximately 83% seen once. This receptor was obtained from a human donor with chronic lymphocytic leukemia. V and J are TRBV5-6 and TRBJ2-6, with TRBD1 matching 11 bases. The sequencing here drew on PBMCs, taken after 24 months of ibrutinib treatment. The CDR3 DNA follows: TGTGCCAGCAGCGGGACAGGGGGTAACTCTGGGGCCAACGTCCTGACTTTC. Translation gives CASSGTGGNSGANVLTF.